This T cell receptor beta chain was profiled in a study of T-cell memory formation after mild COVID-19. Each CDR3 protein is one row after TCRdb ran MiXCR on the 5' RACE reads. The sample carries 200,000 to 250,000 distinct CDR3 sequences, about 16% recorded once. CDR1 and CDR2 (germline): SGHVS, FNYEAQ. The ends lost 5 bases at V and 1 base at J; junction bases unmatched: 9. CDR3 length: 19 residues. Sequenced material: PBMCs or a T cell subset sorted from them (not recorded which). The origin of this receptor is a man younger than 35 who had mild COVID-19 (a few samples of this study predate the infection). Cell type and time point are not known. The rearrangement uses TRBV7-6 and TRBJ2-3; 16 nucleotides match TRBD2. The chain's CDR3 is CASSPPGLAGGLGTDTQYF. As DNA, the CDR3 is TGTGCCAGCAGCCCCCCGGGACTAGCGGGGGGGCTGGGCACAGATACGCAGTATTTT.